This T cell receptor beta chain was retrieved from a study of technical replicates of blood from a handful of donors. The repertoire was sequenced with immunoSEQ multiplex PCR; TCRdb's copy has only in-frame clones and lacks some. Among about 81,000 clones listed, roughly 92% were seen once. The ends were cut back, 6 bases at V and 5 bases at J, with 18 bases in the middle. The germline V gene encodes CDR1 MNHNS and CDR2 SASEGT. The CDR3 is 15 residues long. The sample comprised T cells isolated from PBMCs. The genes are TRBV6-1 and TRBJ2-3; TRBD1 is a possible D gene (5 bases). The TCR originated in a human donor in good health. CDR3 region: CASRTDLSLLDTQYF. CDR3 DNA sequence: TGTGCCAGCAGGACAGACCTGAGCCTACTAGATACGCAGTATTTT.